This T cell receptor (beta chain) was recovered during a study of human T cells and chemical hapten exposure. Unfractionated whole blood yielded the extracted total RNA. This clonotype was recorded a few times. Its target is not known. Trimming shortened V by 0 bases and J by 2 bases, and 9 bases separated the two germline ends. CDR3 length: 14 amino acids. Germline V gives CDR1 SGHDT, CDR2 YYEEEE. Whole-study results and caveats: No shift was seen in TCRs above 1 in 1000 frequency with DPC sensitization.

It was the library that attached unique molecular identifiers to individual cDNA molecules. Original methodology: Sample TCR counts, which ranged from about 20,000 to 700,000, had a median of roughly 99,000. Each CDR3 protein gets one entry after TCRdb re-called the 5' RACE reads with MiXCR. These V and J calls derive from TCRdb rather than the authors' analysis. The table includes around 82,000 distinct CDR3 sequences, 6% to 8.5% detected once. The sequence was obtained from a male donor in good health. J is TRBJ2-7 and V is TRBV5-6; D possibly corresponds to TRBD2 (6 bases). The DNA for the CDR3 is TGTGCCAGCAGCTTGGACTGGGGGGCCTACGAGCAGTACTTC. It specifies CASSLDWGAYEQYF.